This is a list of T cell receptor beta chains from one sample in a study of T cell responses to AZD1222 COVID-19 vaccine. Only in-frame clones appear in the TCRdb table, and some are missing; sequencing was by immunoSEQ multiplex PCR. The data show about 110,000 clones, 65% to 85% seen once. The source was peripheral blood, collected on day 0 of AZD1222 vaccination. These receptors all stem from an adult in good health. Each CDR3 is given with its conserved first and last residue. The D gene is left open where the match is weak. Rows give clone size only sometimes, using once, few, many, or a class for an expanded clone.

>TRBV5-6|TRBJ2-1|TRBD2|.
CASSVSLASMEQFF
TGTGCCAGCAGCGTATCACTAGCGTCTATGGAGCAGTTCTTC
>TRBV7-9|TRBJ2-7|.|.
CASSLSGDEQYF
TGTGCCAGCAGCTTATCAGGGGACGAGCAGTACTTC
>TRBV7-9|TRBJ2-1|.|.
CASSLQGGAYNEQFF
TGTGCCAGCAGCTTACAGGGTGGGGCCTACAATGAGCAGTTCTTC
>TRBV3-1/TRBV3-2|TRBJ1-6|.|.
CASSQEGLEYSPLHF
TGTGCCAGCAGCCAAGAAGGGCTCGAGTATTCACCCCTCCACTTT
>TRBV19|TRBJ2-7|TRBD1|.
CASSIGTGNMGVYEQYF
TGTGCCAGTAGTATTGGGACAGGGAATATGGGAGTATACGAGCAGTACTTC
>TRBV5-1|TRBJ2-5|TRBD2|.
CASSLTSGEGETQYF
TGCGCCAGCAGCTTGACTAGCGGGGAAGGGGAGACCCAGTACTTC
>TRBV11-3|TRBJ1-4|TRBD1|.
CASSFTTPGTGDEKLFF
TGTGCCAGCAGCTTCACTACCCCCGGGACAGGGGACGAAAAACTGTTTTTT
>TRBV18|TRBJ1-1|TRBD1|.
CASSPPGGGEAFF
TGTGCCAGCTCACCACCAGGGGGCGGTGAAGCTTTCTTT
>TRBV7-9|TRBJ1-1|.|.
CASTSGMNTEAFF
TGTGCCAGCACGTCAGGCATGAACACTGAAGCTTTCTTT
>TRBV9|TRBJ2-1|TRBD2|.
CASSPGTSGSNNEQFF
TGTGCCAGCAGCCCCGGGACTAGCGGGAGTAACAATGAGCAGTTCTTC
>TRBV3-1/TRBV3-2|TRBJ1-4|TRBD1|once
CASSRPGTGNEKLFF
TGTGCCAGCAGCCGACCCGGGACAGGGAATGAAAAACTGTTTTTT
>TRBV2|TRBJ2-2|.|.
CASSEQGPNTGELFF
TGTGCCAGCAGTGAGCAGGGGCCCAACACCGGGGAGCTGTTTTTT
>TRBV6-5|TRBJ1-2|.|.
CASSYSGGHYGYTF
TGTGCCAGCAGTTACTCGGGGGGCCACTATGGCTACACCTTC
>TRBV7-3|TRBJ2-7|.|.
CASSLTGTQATYEQYF
TGTGCCAGCAGCTTAACCGGGACACAGGCCACCTACGAGCAGTACTTC
>TRBV15|TRBJ1-4|.|few
CATSRYTGSNEKLFF
TGTGCCACCAGCAGATACACAGGGTCTAATGAAAAACTGTTTTTT
>TRBV28|TRBJ1-5|.|.
CASSQQLSAQHF
TGTGCCAGCAGTCAGCAACTGTCGGCCCAGCATTTT
>TRBV6-2/TRBV6-3|TRBJ1-2|.|once
CASSWAYSFNYGYTF
TGTGCCAGCAGTTGGGCCTACAGCTTCAACTATGGCTACACCTTC
>TRBV28|TRBJ1-2|TRBD1|.
CASRPGQVLIPYGYTF
TGTGCCAGCAGGCCCGGACAGGTGTTAATCCCCTATGGCTACACCTTC
>TRBV15|TRBJ2-3|.|.
CATSSKLGDTQYF
TGTGCCACCAGCAGTAAGCTGGGGGATACGCAGTATTTT
>TRBV14|TRBJ2-3|TRBD2|.
CASSLTATSGATDTQYF
TGTGCCAGCAGCCTTACCGCGACTAGCGGGGCCACAGATACGCAGTATTTT
>TRBV20-1|TRBJ2-3|.|.
CSASSQDTQYF
TGCAGTGCGTCCTCTCAAGATACGCAGTATTTT
>TRBV5-1|TRBJ2-7|.|.
CASSSVSGHSTYEQYF
TGCGCCAGCAGCTCGGTTTCGGGACACTCAACCTACGAGCAGTACTTC
>TRBV7-2|TRBJ2-1|.|.
CASSLLAQVDLGEQFF
TGTGCCAGCAGCTTATTAGCTCAAGTCGATCTCGGTGAGCAGTTCTTC
>TRBV11-1|TRBJ2-7|TRBD2|medium-sized
CASSSVAGAPYEQYF
TGTGCCAGCAGCTCAGTAGCGGGAGCACCCTACGAGCAGTACTTC
>TRBV6-2/TRBV6-3|TRBJ2-7|.|.
CASSVNPGAEKYF
TGTGCCAGCAGCGTTAACCCGGGAGCAGAGAAGTACTTC
>TRBV5-1|TRBJ2-3|.|.
CASSLVGTPKSTDTQYF
TGCGCCAGCAGCTTGGTAGGTACGCCAAAAAGCACAGATACGCAGTATTTT
>TRBV19|TRBJ1-6|TRBD1|.
CASNLGQGAKNSPLHF
TGTGCCAGTAATCTGGGACAGGGGGCTAAGAATTCACCCCTCCACTTT
>TRBV28|TRBJ1-6|TRBD1|.
CASSLDPGQGSPLHF
TGTGCCAGCAGTCTAGACCCGGGACAGGGGTCACCCCTCCACTTT
>TRBV18|TRBJ1-3|TRBD1|.
CASSPRNGQGSSGNTIYF
TGTGCCAGCTCACCACGGAATGGACAGGGGTCCTCTGGAAACACCATATATTTT
>TRBV7-9|TRBJ2-1|TRBD1|.
CASSFRGFEFF
TGTGCCAGCAGCTTCAGGGGGTTTGAGTTCTTC
>TRBV5-1|TRBJ2-3|.|.
CASSLAGLLGDTQYF
TGCGCCAGCAGCTTGGCCGGACTGCTAGGAGATACGCAGTATTTT
>TRBV11-1|TRBJ2-7|.|few
CASSLAVGEQYF
TGTGCCAGCAGCTTGGCGGTGGGCGAGCAGTACTTC
>TRBV4-3|TRBJ2-1|.|.
CASSQEVNNEQFF
TGCGCCAGCAGCCAAGAAGTGAACAATGAGCAGTTCTTC
>TRBV4-2|TRBJ2-7|TRBD1|.
CASSQDGQGVYEQYF
TGTGCCAGCAGCCAGGACGGACAGGGGGTCTACGAGCAGTACTTC
>TRBV20-1|TRBJ1-6|.|.
CSASLGGRFDSPLHF
TGCAGTGCTAGTCTGGGTGGGCGATTTGATTCACCCCTCCACTTT
>TRBV10-3|TRBJ1-5|.|.
CAISEGQGNQPQHF
TGTGCCATCAGTGAGGGTCAGGGAAATCAGCCCCAGCATTTT
>TRBV27|TRBJ2-7|TRBD1|.
CASSLTGEAPYEQYF
TGTGCCAGCAGTTTGACAGGGGAAGCCCCCTACGAGCAGTACTTC
>TRBV11-1|TRBJ1-2|.|.
CASSFNVGGVYGYTF
TGTGCCAGCAGCTTCAATGTGGGAGGAGTCTATGGCTACACCTTC
>TRBV7-3|TRBJ2-1|.|once
CASSALPGARYNEQFF
TGTGCCAGCAGCGCCCTTCCGGGGGCCCGGTACAATGAGCAGTTCTTC
>TRBV7-3|TRBJ2-6|TRBD1|.
CASSPQGAGANVLTF
TGTGCCAGCAGCCCCCAGGGGGCGGGGGCCAACGTCCTGACTTTC
>TRBV18|TRBJ1-2|.|.
CASSNTSGGGVGYTF
TGTGCCAGCTCAAACACGTCCGGAGGTGGAGTTGGCTACACCTTC
>TRBV5-1|TRBJ2-5|.|.
CASSLATGYQETQYF
TGCGCCAGCAGCTTGGCGACGGGTTATCAAGAGACCCAGTACTTC
>TRBV6-1|TRBJ2-1|TRBD2|.
CASSEGGSGVPYSEQFF
TGTGCCAGCAGTGAAGGAGGTAGCGGGGTCCCCTACAGTGAGCAGTTCTTC
>TRBV5-3|TRBJ1-5|.|.
CASSGGQPQHF
TGTGCTTCGTCGGGGGGTCAGCCCCAGCATTTT
>TRBV7-9|TRBJ1-6|TRBD1|.
CASSPGGSATYNSPLHF
TGTGCCAGCAGCCCAGGGGGCAGCGCTACCTATAATTCACCCCTCCACTTT
>TRBV7-2|TRBJ2-3|.|.
CASSVGPGTDTQYF
TGTGCCAGCAGCGTAGGACCTGGCACAGATACGCAGTATTTT
>TRBV18|TRBJ2-7|.|.
CASSPDVYEQYF
TGTGCCAGCTCACCGGACGTTTACGAGCAGTACTTC
>TRBV6-5|TRBJ1-1|.|.
CASRLSGRQNTEAFF
TGTGCCAGCAGGCTTTCGGGACGGCAGAACACTGAAGCTTTCTTT
>TRBV5-1|TRBJ1-4|TRBD1|.
CASSLVGQGNEKLFF
TGCGCCAGCAGCTTGGTTGGACAGGGGAATGAAAAACTGTTTTTT
>TRBV7-8|TRBJ1-6|.|.
CASSLASLGVIENSPLHF
TGTGCCAGCAGCTTAGCATCGCTCGGAGTAATCGAGAACTCACCCCTCCACTTT
>TRBV7-2|TRBJ2-5|TRBD2|.
CASSLASGSVGAQYF
TGTGCCAGCAGCTTGGCTAGCGGGTCAGTAGGGGCCCAGTACTTC
>TRBV6-5|TRBJ1-3|TRBD1|.
CASSYGQGAFGNTIYF
TGTGCCAGCAGTTATGGACAGGGGGCGTTCGGAAACACCATATATTTT
>TRBV5-8|TRBJ1-5|.|.
CASSLYGRGQPQHF
TGTGCCAGCAGCTTGTACGGCCGCGGGCAGCCCCAGCATTTT
>TRBV19|TRBJ1-1|TRBD1|.
CASSTPRTGGAFF
TGTGCCAGTAGTACTCCTCGAACAGGGGGCGCTTTCTTT
>TRBV3-1/TRBV3-2|TRBJ1-2|.|.
CASSQESKTGGYTF
TGTGCCAGCAGCCAAGAGTCGAAGACGGGAGGCTACACCTTC
>TRBV21-1|TRBJ2-7|.|.
CASSKRHQRGTGYKEYEQYF
TGTGCCAGCAGCAAAAGACACCAAAGGGGGACAGGGTATAAGGAGTACGAGCAGTACTTC
>TRBV3-1/TRBV3-2|TRBJ1-3|.|.
CASSQPPGATGNTIYF
TGTGCCAGCAGCCAGCCCCCGGGCGCGACTGGAAACACCATATATTTT